The 2 T cell receptor beta chains listed next were all sequenced from one sample in a study of T cell responses to AZD1222 COVID-19 vaccine. Sequencing was performed with immunoSEQ multiplex PCR; in TCRdb, only in-frame clones are kept and a portion is missing. The table has fewer than 150,000 clones, roughly 87% seen once; the top ten hold around 5%. The sample consisted of peripheral blood, taken 28 days after the second AZD1222 dose. Receptors were obtained from an adult who received the AZD1222 COVID-19 vaccine.

This chain uses TRBV11-3 with TRBJ2-3; D might be TRBD2 (5 bases). Germline V gene data show CDR1 as SGHNT and CDR2 as YENEEA. The length of the CDR3 is 13 residues. V was trimmed by 6 bases and J by 4 bases, leaving 11 bases between them. The CDR3 loop is CASRGANADTQYF. Here the CDR3 DNA reads TGTGCCAGCAGGGGAGCAAATGCAGATACGCAGTATTTT. Full variable domain (missing parts from reference TRBV11-3 and TRBJ2-3): EAGVVQSPRYKIIEKKQPVAFWCNPISGHNTLYWYLQNLGQGPELLIRYENEEAVDDSQLPKDRFSAERLKGVDSTLKIQPAELGDSAVYLCASRGANADTQYFGPGTRLTVL.

This clone was recorded only once. The rearrangement links TRBV27 to TRBJ1-2; D is uncertain. Germline CDR1 MNHEY, CDR2 SMNVEV (reference sequence). This CDR3 contains 15 residues. The V and J ends lost 0 bases and 5 bases respectively, with 13 bases between them. In DNA form, the CDR3 reads TGTGCCAGCAGTTTATCGACCAACCGACCTTATGGCTACACCTTC. Protein product: CASSLSTNRPYGYTF.